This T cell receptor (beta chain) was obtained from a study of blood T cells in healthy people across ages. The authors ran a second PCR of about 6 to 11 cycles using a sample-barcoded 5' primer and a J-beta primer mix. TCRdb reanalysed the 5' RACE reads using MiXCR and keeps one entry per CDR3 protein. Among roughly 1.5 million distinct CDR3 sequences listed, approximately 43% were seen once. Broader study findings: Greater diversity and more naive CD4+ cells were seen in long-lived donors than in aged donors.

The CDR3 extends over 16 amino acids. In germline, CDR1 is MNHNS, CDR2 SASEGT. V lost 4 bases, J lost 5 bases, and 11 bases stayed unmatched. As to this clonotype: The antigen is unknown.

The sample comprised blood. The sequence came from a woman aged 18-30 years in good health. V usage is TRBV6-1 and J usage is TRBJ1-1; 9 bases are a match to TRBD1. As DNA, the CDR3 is TGTGCCAGCAGTGTCACAGGGGGCGCCACGAGGACTGAAGCTTTCTTT. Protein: CASSVTGGATRTEAFF.